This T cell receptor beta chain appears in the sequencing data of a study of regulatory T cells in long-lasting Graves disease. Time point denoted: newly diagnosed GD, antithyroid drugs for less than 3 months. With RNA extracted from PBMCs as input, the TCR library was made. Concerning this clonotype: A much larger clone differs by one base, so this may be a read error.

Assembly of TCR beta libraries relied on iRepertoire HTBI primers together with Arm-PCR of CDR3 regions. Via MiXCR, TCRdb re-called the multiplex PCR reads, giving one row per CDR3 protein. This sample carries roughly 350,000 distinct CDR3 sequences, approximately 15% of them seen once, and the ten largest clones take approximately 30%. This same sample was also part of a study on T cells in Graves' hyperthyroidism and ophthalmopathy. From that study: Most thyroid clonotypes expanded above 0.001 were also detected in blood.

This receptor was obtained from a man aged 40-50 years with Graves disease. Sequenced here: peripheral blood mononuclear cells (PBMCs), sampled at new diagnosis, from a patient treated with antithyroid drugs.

The CDR3 loop reads CASGLDSGTYEQYF. Here the CDR3 DNA reads TGTGCCAGCGGCTTAGATTCAGGGACCTACGAGCAGTACTTC. The chain uses TRBV11-2 and TRBJ2-7; possibly TRBD1 for D (5 bases). The CDR3 totals 14 residues. Germline CDR1 reads SGHAT; CDR2 reads FQNNGV.